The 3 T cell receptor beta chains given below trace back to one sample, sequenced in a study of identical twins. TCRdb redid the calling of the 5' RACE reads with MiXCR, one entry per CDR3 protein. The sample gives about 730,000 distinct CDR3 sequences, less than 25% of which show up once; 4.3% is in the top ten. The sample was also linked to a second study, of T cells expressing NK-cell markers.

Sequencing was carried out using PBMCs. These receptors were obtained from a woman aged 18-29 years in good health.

CDR3 bases: TGCAGTGCTAGAGAGGGGAGGGGGAGCACCGGGGAGCTGTTTTTT. Its protein product is CSAREGRGSTGELFF. The chain uses TRBV20-1 and TRBJ2-2; D may be TRBD2 (7 bases). Germline assignment: CDR1 DFQATT and CDR2 SNEGSKA (reference sequence). The V gene lost 0 bases and the J gene lost 4 bases, with 12 bases spanning the gap. This CDR3 comprises 15 residues.

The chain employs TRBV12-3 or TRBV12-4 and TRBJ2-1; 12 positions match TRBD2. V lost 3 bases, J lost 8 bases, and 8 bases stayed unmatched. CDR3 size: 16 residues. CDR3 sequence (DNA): TGTGCCAGCAGTTTCCTAGCGGGAGGGCCTGTGCATGAGCAGTTCTTC. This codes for CASSFLAGGPVHEQFF.

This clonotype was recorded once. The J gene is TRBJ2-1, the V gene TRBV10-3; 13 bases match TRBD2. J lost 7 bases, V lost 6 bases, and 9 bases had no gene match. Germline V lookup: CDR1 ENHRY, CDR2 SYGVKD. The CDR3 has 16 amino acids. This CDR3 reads CAISGTSGGDVNEQFF. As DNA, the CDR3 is TGTGCCATCAGCGGTACTAGCGGGGGGGATGTGAATGAGCAGTTCTTC.